Below, 13 T cell receptor beta chains from the same sample are listed, as sequenced in a study of OX40 agonist ivuxolimab in advanced cancers. Some clones are missing from TCRdb's copy, which holds only in-frame ones; the method was immunoSEQ multiplex PCR. The sample records around 110,000 clones, just over 90% being singletons. Sequencing used CD4+ or CD8+ T cells sorted from blood, obtained in a trial of the OX40 agonist ivuxolimab. These receptors originate from an adult with an advanced solid tumor such as melanoma, head and neck, liver or kidney cancer.

This clone was observed a handful of times. The chain has TRBV4-1 and TRBJ1-6; 9 bases map to TRBD1. The CDR3 has 17 residues. After removal of 4 bases from V and 9 bases from J, the junction contained 13 bases not matched to a gene. Germline CDR1 reads MGHRA; CDR2 reads YSYEKL. CDR3 in DNA: TGCGCCAGCAGCCCAGGGAAACCGGGACAGGGACCTTCACCCCTCCACTTT. Residues: CASSPGKPGQGPSPLHF.

The chain is built from TRBV29-1 and TRBJ2-5, with a possible D match to TRBD1 (6 bases). The CDR3 has 11 amino acids. Germline CDR1 reads SQVTM; CDR2 reads ANQGSEA. The CDR3 sequence is CRVGAQETQYF. CDR3 DNA: TGCAGGGTGGGGGCACAAGAGACCCAGTACTTC. Using reference TRBV29-1 and TRBJ2-5 for the parts outside the CDR3, the full variable domain is SAVISQKPSRDICQRGTSLTIQCQVDSQVTMMFWYRQQPGQSLTLIATANQGSEATYESGFVIDKFPISRPNLTFSTLTVSNMSPEDSSIYLCRVGAQETQYFGPGTRLLVL.

The J gene is TRBJ1-4, the V gene TRBV2, with D unclear. The CDR3 sequence is 15 residues long. CDR1 is SNHLY, CDR2 FYNNEI, per germline. V gave up 4 bases and J gave up 2 bases, with 11 bases separating them. The CDR3 DNA reads as TGTGCCAGCAGTGGGGGTGGGTCGACTAATGAAAAACTGTTTTTT. Translated, it gives CASSGGGSTNEKLFF.

The chain joins TRBV6-7 to TRBJ2-3; 7 bases fit TRBD1. TRBV6-7 is classed as an ORF, of uncertain function. CDR3 length: 17 amino acids. Trimming removed 5 bases from V and 0 bases from J; junction bases left unmatched: 11. Here the CDR3 reads CASSPLSGGSSTDTQYF. The CDR3 DNA reads TGTGCCAGCAGTCCCCTCTCAGGGGGTTCTAGCACAGATACGCAGTATTTT.

The CDR3 sequence: CASSLAGVVYGYTF. The CDR3 nucleotides read TGTGCCAGCAGCTTAGCAGGGGTGGTCTATGGCTACACCTTC. V gene TRBV7-9 combines with J gene TRBJ1-2, with D possibly matching TRBD1 (5 bases). The V end was cut by 0 bases, the J end by 4 bases, with 9 bases between. CDR1 is SEHNR and CDR2 is FQNEAQ in the germline V gene (reference sequence). The CDR3 consists of 14 residues.

The chain employs TRBV6-1 and TRBJ1-1; no clear D gene. Germline loops: CDR1 MNHNS, CDR2 SASEGT. V was pared by 6 bases and J by 3 bases, with 11 bases between. The CDR3 sequence is 13 residues long. This chain's CDR3 is CASSPKWDTEAFF. CDR3 in DNA: TGTGCCAGCAGCCCCAAGTGGGACACTGAAGCTTTCTTT.

This chain links TRBV11-2 with TRBJ2-5, with TRBD1 as a possible D gene (6 bases). The V end lost 6 bases, the J end lost 5 bases, and 16 bases lay between the germline ends. This CDR3 is 14 amino acids long. Germline V gene sequence: CDR1 SGHAT, CDR2 FQNNGV. In DNA form, the CDR3 reads TGTGCCAGCAGTCGCGACAGGCTGTCGGAGACCCAGTACTTC. Its translation is CASSRDRLSETQYF. Together with reference TRBV11-2 and TRBJ2-5, the CDR3 gives the full variable domain: EAGVAQSPRYKIIEKRQSVAFWCNPISGHATLYWYQQILGQGPKLLIQFQNNGVVDDSQLPKDRFSAERLKGVDSTLKIQPAKLEDSAVYLCASSRDRLSETQYFGPGTRLLVL.

The genes are TRBV5-8 and TRBJ1-2; the match to TRBD1 covers 8 bases. The trim removed 8 bases at V and 3 bases at J, leaving 6 bases unmatched. The CDR3 totals 13 residues. CDR1 SGHTS and CDR2 YDEGEE come from the germline V gene. The CDR3 DNA sequence: TGTGCCAGGGTGGACAGGGAGGACTATGGCTACACCTTC. Protein product: CARVDREDYGYTF.

This clone appeared a single time. The chain has TRBV4-2 and TRBJ2-2; D tentatively reads TRBD1 or TRBD2 (5 bases each). The CDR3 spans 16 residues. Germline assignment: CDR1 LGHNA and CDR2 YNFKEQ. The V end lost 1 base, the J end lost 4 bases, and 13 bases lay between the germline ends. CDR3 protein: CASSQVQRGRTGELFF. CDR3 bases: TGTGCCAGCAGCCAAGTCCAGAGGGGTCGCACCGGGGAGCTGTTTTTT.

V usage is TRBV7-8 and J usage is TRBJ1-5, with 7 bases matching TRBD1. Germline V gene sequence: CDR1 SGHVS, CDR2 FQNEAQ. The ends lost 5 bases at V and 5 bases at J; junction bases unmatched: 6. The CDR3 consists of 14 residues. The DNA of the CDR3 is TGTGCCAGCAGCCCTAACAGGGGACATCAGCCCCAGCATTTT. Protein product: CASSPNRGHQPQHF.

J is TRBJ2-7 and V is TRBV7-9; TRBD1 matches 9 bases. The CDR3 is 15 amino acids. J was trimmed by 3 bases and V by 6 bases; bases with no gene match: 9. Germline lookup yields CDR1 SEHNR and CDR2 FQNEAQ (reference sequence). CDR3 sequence (DNA): TGTGCCAGCAGACGGGGGACAGGGTCTGGCTACGAGCAGTACTTC. Protein product: CASRRGTGSGYEQYF. Based on the CDR3 plus reference TRBV7-9 and TRBJ2-7, the full variable domain is DTGVSQNPRHKITKRGQNVTFRCDPISEHNRLYWYRQTLGQGPEFLTYFQNEAQLEKSRLLSDRFSAERPKGSFSTLEIQRTEQGDSAMYLCASRRGTGSGYEQYFGPGTRLTVT.

The chain is built from TRBV5-1 and TRBJ1-6; TRBD1 is a possible D gene (6 bases). Germline V gives CDR1 SGHRS, CDR2 YFSETQ. Trimming cost V 4 bases and J 6 bases, with 14 bases left between them. This CDR3 is 15 amino acids long. In nucleotides, the CDR3 is TGCGCCAGCAGCCCCCGGACAGTCCCTAATTCACCCCTCCACTTT. Translating gives CASSPRTVPNSPLHF.

The chain couples TRBV6-5 to TRBJ2-5; a possible D gene is TRBD2 (6 bases). Germline loops: CDR1 MNHEY, CDR2 SVGAGI. V shed 0 bases and J shed 7 bases, with 12 bases lying between them. The CDR3 length is 14 residues. The CDR3 bases are TGTGCCAGCAGTTACTCGATCCCCGGGGGGACCCAGTACTTC. This gives the protein CASSYSIPGGTQYF.